The next 5 T cell receptor beta chains were all read from a single sample in a study of blood T cell repertoires in COVID-19. Method: immunoSEQ multiplex PCR; TCRdb's copy keeps in-frame clones and lacks some. The sample lists over 300,000 clones; roughly 89% were seen once. The sequenced sample consisted of peripheral blood. Receptor source: a man aged 18 to 30 with active or convalescent COVID-19.

The J gene is TRBJ1-4, the V gene TRBV5-1; 11 nucleotides agree with TRBD1. The CDR3 length is 17 residues. V shed 0 bases and J 2 bases; nucleotides not matched to a gene: 3. Germline assignment: CDR1 SGHRS and CDR2 YFSETQ. Here the CDR3 DNA reads TGCGCCAGCAGCTTGGGGGACAGGGGGTTCACTAATGAAAAACTGTTTTTT. Translation: CASSLGDRGFTNEKLFF.

The chain employs TRBV28 and TRBJ1-2, with 7 bases identical to TRBD1. The CDR3 is 14 amino acids. With V trimmed by 8 bases and J by 5 bases, 11 bases remained unmatched. The germline CDR1 and CDR2 sequences are MDHEN and SYDVKM. The CDR3 DNA sequence: TGTGCCAGCCTACTCCTCGGACAGGCTTATGGCTACACCTTC. Protein product: CASLLLGQAYGYTF.

CDR3 protein: CASSLSGTGELFF. The CDR3, as DNA: TGTGCCAGCAGCTTAAGCGGAACCGGGGAGCTGTTTTTT. The genes are TRBV5-6 and TRBJ2-2; D might be TRBD2 (5 bases). The V end lost 2 bases, the J end lost 5 bases, and 7 bases lay between the germline ends. Germline CDR1 is SGHDT and CDR2 is YYEEEE. The CDR3 is 13 residues long.

This clone came up a few times. The rearrangement joins TRBV5-4 to TRBJ2-7, with TRBD2 as a possible D gene (6 bases). Deletions cut 4 bases from V and 4 bases from J, with 15 bases between. The germline CDR1 and CDR2 sequences are SGHNT and YYREEE (reference sequence). The CDR3 length is 14 residues. CDR3 nucleotide sequence: TGTGCCAGCAGCCGCGGGAATTCGGTTTACGAGCAGTACTTC. It encodes CASSRGNSVYEQYF.

The gene calls are TRBV18 and TRBJ1-6; 11 bases match TRBD1. Germline V lookup: CDR1 KGHSH, CDR2 LQKENI. The CDR3 loop spans 15 amino acids. V was clipped by 5 bases and J by 5 bases; unmatched bases: 2. This chain's CDR3 is CASSAGQGDNSPLHF. The CDR3 DNA follows: TGTGCCAGCTCAGCGGGACAGGGGGATAATTCACCCCTCCACTTT.